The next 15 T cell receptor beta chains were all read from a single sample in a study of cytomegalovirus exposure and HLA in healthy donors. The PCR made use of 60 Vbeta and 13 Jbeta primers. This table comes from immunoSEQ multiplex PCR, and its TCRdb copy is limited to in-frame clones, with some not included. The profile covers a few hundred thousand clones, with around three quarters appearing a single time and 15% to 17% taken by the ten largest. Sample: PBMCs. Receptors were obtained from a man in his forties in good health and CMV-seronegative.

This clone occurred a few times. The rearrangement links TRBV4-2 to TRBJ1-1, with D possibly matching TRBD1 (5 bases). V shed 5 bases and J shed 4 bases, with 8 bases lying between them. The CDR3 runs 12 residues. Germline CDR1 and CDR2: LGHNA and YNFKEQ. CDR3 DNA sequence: TGTGCCAGCAGCTCTCAGGGCACTGAAGCTTTCTTT. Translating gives CASSSQGTEAFF.

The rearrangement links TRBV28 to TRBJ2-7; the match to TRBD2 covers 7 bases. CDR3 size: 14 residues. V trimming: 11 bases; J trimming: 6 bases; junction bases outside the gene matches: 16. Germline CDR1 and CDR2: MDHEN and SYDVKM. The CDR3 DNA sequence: TGTGCCGGATCACGAAGGGAGGGTATCTCCGAGCAGTACTTC. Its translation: CAGSRREGISEQYF.

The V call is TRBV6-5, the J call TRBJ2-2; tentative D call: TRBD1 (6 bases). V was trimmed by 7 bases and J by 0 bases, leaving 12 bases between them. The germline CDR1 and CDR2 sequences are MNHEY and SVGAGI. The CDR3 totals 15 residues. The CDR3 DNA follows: TGTGCCAGCAAAAGGGGGTATGCGAACACCGGGGAGCTGTTTTTT. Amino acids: CASKRGYANTGELFF.

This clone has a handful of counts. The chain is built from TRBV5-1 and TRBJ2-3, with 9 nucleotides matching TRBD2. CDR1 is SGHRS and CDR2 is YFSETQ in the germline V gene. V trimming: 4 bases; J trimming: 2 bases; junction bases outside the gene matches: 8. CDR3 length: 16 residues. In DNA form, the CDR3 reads TGCGCCAGCAGCCCTAGACTAGCGGAGTTCACAGATACGCAGTATTTT. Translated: CASSPRLAEFTDTQYF. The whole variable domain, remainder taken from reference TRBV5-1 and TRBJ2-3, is KAGVTQTPRYLIKTRGQQVTLSCSPISGHRSVSWYQQTPGQGLQFLFEYFSETQRNKGNFPGRFSGRQFSNSRSEMNVSTLELGDSALYLCASSPRLAEFTDTQYFGPGTRLTVL.

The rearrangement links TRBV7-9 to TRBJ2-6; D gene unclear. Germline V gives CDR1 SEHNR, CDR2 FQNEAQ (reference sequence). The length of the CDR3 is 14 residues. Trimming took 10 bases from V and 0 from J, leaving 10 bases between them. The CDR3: CAISPRSGANVLTF. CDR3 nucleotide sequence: TGTGCCATATCCCCCCGCTCTGGGGCCAACGTCCTGACTTTC.

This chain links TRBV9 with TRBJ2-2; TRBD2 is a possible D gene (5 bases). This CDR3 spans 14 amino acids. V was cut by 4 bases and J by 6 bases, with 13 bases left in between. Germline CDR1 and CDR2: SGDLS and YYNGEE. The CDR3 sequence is CASSLVREPGELFF. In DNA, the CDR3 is TGTGCCAGCAGCTTGGTACGGGAACCCGGGGAGCTGTTTTTT.

CDR3: CAMGQGRTGELFF. CDR3 sequence (DNA): TGTGCCATGGGACAGGGGAGGACCGGGGAGCTGTTTTTT. This chain connects TRBV6-6 to TRBJ2-2; 10 positions agree with TRBD1. The trim removed 10 bases at V and 5 bases at J, leaving 4 bases unmatched. The CDR3 is made up of 13 amino acids. Per germline, CDR1 MNHNY and CDR2 SVGAGI (reference sequence).

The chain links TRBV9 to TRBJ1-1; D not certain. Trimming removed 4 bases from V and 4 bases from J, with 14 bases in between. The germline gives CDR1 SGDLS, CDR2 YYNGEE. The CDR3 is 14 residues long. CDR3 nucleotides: TGTGCCAGCAGCCCAGAGGTCGCGGGCACTGAAGCTTTCTTT. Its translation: CASSPEVAGTEAFF. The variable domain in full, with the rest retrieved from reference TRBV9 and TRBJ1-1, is DSGVTQTPKHLITATGQRVTLRCSPRSGDLSVYWYQQSLDQGLQFLIQYYNGEERAKGNILERFSAQQFPDLHSELNLSSLELGDSALYFCASSPEVAGTEAFFGQGTRLTVV.

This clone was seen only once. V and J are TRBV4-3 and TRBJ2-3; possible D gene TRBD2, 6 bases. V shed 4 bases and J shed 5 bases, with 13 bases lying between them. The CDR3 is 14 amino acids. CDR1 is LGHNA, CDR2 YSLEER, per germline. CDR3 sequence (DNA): TGCGCCAGCAGCCCAGGAGGGGCGGGAGATACGCAGTATTTT. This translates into CASSPGGAGDTQYF.

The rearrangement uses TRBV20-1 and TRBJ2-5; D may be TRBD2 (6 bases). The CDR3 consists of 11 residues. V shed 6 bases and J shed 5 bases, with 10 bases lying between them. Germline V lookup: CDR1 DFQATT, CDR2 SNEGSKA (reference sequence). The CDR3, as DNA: TGCAGTGCAGGCGGGGAGGAGACCCAGTACTTC. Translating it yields CSAGGEETQYF.

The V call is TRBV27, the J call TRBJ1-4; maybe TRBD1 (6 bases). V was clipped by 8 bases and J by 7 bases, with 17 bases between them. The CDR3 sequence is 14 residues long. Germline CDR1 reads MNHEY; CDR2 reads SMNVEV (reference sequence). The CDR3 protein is CASGDPGHPEKLFF. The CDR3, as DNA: TGTGCCAGCGGGGACCCGGGACACCCTGAAAAACTGTTTTTT.

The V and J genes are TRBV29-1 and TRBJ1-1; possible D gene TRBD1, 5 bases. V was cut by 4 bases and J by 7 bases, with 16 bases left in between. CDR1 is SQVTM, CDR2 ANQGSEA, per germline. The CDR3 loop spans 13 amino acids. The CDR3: CSVGTGRKNEAFF. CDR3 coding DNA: TGCAGCGTTGGAACAGGTCGGAAAAATGAAGCTTTCTTT.

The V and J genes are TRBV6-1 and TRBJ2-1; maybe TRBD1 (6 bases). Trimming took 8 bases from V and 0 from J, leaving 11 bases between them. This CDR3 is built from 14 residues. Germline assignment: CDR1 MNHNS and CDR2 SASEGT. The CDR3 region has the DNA TGTGCCAGCCTCGGACAGAGCTCCTACAATGAGCAGTTCTTC. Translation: CASLGQSSYNEQFF.

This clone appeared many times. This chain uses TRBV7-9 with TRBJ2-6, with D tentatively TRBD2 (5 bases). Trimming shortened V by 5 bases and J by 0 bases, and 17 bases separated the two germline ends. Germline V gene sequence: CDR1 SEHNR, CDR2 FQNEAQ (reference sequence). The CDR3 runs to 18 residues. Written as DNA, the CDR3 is TGTGCCAGCAGCCCCCGCGGAGGAAGAGCCTCTGGGGCCAACGTCCTGACTTTC. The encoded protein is CASSPRGGRASGANVLTF.

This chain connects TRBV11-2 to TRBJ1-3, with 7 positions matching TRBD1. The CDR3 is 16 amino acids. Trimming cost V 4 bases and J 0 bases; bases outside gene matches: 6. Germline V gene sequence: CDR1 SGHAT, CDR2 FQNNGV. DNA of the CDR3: TGTGCCAGCAGCTCCGGGACAGTGAACTCTGGAAACACCATATATTTT. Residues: CASSSGTVNSGNTIYF.